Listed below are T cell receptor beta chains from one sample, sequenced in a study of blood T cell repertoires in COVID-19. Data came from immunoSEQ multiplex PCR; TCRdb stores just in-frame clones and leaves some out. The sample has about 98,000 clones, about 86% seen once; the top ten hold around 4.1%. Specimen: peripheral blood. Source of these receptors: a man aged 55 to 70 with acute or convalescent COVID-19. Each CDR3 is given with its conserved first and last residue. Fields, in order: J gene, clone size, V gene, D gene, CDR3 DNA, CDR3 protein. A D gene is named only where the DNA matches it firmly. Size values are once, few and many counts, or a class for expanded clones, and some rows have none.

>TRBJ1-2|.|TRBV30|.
TGTGCCTGGAGGGGGCAAGGAAACTATGGCTACACCTTC
CAWRGQGNYGYTF
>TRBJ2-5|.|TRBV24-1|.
TGTGCCACCAGTGATCCAGGACAGACTCAAGAGACCCAGTACTTC
CATSDPGQTQETQYF
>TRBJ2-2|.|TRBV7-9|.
TGTGCCAGCTCGTTTACGGGAGTTGCCGGGGAGCTGTTTTTT
CASSFTGVAGELFF
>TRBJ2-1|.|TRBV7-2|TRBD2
TGTGCCAGCAGCCGCCCGGGAGGCGTCTACAATGAGCAGTTCTTC
CASSRPGGVYNEQFF
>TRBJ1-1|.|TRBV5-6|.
TGTGCCAGCGCGTGGGGGAGGAGCGAAGCTTTCTTT
CASAWGRSEAFF
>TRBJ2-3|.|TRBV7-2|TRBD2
TGTGCCAGCAGCAGTACTAGCGGGCGTAAAGATACGCAGTATTTT
CASSSTSGRKDTQYF
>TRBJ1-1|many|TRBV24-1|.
TGTGCCACCAGTGATTTGCCAGGGGCCGGAGCTTTCTTT
CATSDLPGAGAFF
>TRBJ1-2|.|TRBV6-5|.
TGTGCCAGCAGACTCGATCCTGGCTATGGCTACACCTTC
CASRLDPGYGYTF
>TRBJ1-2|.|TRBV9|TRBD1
TGTGCCAGCAGCGTAGGGGACAGGAACTATGGCTACACCTTC
CASSVGDRNYGYTF
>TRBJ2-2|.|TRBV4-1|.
TGCGCCAGCAGCCAAGAACCGACAACCGGGGAGCTGTTTTTT
CASSQEPTTGELFF
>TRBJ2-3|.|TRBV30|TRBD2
TGTGCCTGGACTAGCGGGACCTCCAGCACAGATACGCAGTATTTT
CAWTSGTSSTDTQYF
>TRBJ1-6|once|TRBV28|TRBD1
TGTGCCAGCAGTCGAACAGGGGATAGCCTCCACTTT
CASSRTGDSLHF
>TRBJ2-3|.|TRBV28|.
TGTGCCAGCACTTCCCCCGGTTCATCCGATACGCAGTATTTT
CASTSPGSSDTQYF
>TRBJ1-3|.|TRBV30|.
TGTGCCTGGAGTGTACCTAGCTCTGGAAACACCATATATTTT
CAWSVPSSGNTIYF
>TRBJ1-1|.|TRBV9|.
TGTGCCAGCAGCGTTCAAGAACAGGCCAACACTGAAGCTTTCTTT
CASSVQEQANTEAFF
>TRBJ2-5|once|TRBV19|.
TGTGCCAGTTCAATACAGGGTATAGAGACCCAGTACTTC
CASSIQGIETQYF
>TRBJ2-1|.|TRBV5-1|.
TGCGCCAGCAGCTTGGGACAGACTAGGCGGTACAATGAGCAGTTCTTC
CASSLGQTRRYNEQFF
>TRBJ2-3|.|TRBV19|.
TGTGCCAGTAGTATAGCGGCTAGCCCGACAGATACGCAGTATTTT
CASSIAASPTDTQYF
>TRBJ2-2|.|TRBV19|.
TGTGCCAGTAGTAACCAACAGGGGACTGTTGCCGGGGAGCTGTTTTTT
CASSNQQGTVAGELFF
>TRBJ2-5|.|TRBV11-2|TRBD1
TGTGCCAGCAGATCGGACAGGGGGCAAGAGACCCAGTACTTC
CASRSDRGQETQYF
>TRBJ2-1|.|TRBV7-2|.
TGTGCCAGCAGCCCCAGAGGTGGACTCACGAACCACAATGAGCAGTTCTTC
CASSPRGGLTNHNEQFF
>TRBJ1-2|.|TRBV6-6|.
TGTGCCAGCAGCCCCATCCCGGGAGCTAACTATGGCTACACCTTC
CASSPIPGANYGYTF
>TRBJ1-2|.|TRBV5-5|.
TGTGCCAGCAGCTTGGTCGGGGGGAACTATGGCTACACCTTC
CASSLVGGNYGYTF
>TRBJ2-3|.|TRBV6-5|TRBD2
TGTGCCAGCAGTTACTCGACTAGCGGGGGGGCAGATACGCAGTATTTT
CASSYSTSGGADTQYF
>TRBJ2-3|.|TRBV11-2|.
TGTGCCAGCAGCTTTGGACTACGCACAGATACGCAGTATTTT
CASSFGLRTDTQYF
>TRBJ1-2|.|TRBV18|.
TGTGCCAGCTCAGAAACGCGCGGGGACTATGGCTACACCTTC
CASSETRGDYGYTF
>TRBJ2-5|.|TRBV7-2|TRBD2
TGTGCCAGCAGCTTTAGTAGCGGGAGGGCGGAGACCCAGTACTTC
CASSFSSGRAETQYF
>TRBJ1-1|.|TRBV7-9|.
TGTGCCAGCAGCTTCGGTGTACCGTTGAACACTGAAGCTTTCTTT
CASSFGVPLNTEAFF
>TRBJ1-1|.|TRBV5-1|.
TGCGCCAGCAGCAGCAACCTACAGGTCCAGGGGAACACTGAAGCTTTCTTT
CASSSNLQVQGNTEAFF
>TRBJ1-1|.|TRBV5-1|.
TGCGCCAGCAGCTTGGCCACGGTTATGAACACTGAAGCTTTCTTT
CASSLATVMNTEAFF
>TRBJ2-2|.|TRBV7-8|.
TGTGCCAGCAGCCCTGTGAACACCGGGGAGCTGTTTTTT
CASSPVNTGELFF
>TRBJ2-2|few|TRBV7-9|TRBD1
TGTGCCAGCAGCACAGCAGGGGGAACCGGGGAGCTGTTTTTT
CASSTAGGTGELFF
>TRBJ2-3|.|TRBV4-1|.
TGCGCCAGCAGCCAAGATGGGGCCACAGATACGCAGTATTTT
CASSQDGATDTQYF
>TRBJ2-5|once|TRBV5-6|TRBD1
TGTGCCAGCAGCTTGCTTGTCCCCGGACAGGTGGTGGCGGAGACCCAGTACTTC
CASSLLVPGQVVAETQYF
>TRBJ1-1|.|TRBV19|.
TGTGCCAGTAGTATTGGGGGGATTCAAGCTTTCTTT
CASSIGGIQAFF
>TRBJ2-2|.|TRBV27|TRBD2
TGTGCCAGCAGACCGACTAGCGGGAGGGCCCCGAACACCGGGGAGCTGTTTTTT
CASRPTSGRAPNTGELFF
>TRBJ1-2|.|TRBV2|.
TGTGCCAGCAGTGAACGTTATGGCTACACCTTC
CASSERYGYTF
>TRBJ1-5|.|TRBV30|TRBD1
TGTGCCTGGAGTTCCGGGACAGGAGGTAGCAATCAGCCCCAGCATTTT
CAWSSGTGGSNQPQHF
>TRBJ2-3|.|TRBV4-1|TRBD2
TGCGCCAGCAGCCATTCTACTAGCGGTAGCACAGATACGCAGTATTTT
CASSHSTSGSTDTQYF
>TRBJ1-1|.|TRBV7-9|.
TGTGCCAGCAGCTTATTGGCAGGGGATACTGAAGCTTTCTTT
CASSLLAGDTEAFF
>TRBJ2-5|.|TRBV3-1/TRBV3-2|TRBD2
TGTGCCAGCAGAAGAGGGGCCCAGCGGGAGTGGGAGACCCAGTACTTC
CASRRGAQREWETQYF
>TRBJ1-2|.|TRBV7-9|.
TGTGCCAGCAGCTTACAGCTAGACTATGGCTACACCTTC
CASSLQLDYGYTF
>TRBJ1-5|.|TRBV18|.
TGTGCCAGCTCACCGGACAAGAATCAGCCCCAGCATTTT
CASSPDKNQPQHF